These 2 T cell receptor beta chains originate from one sample sequenced in a study of shared clonotypes between healthy human individuals. Sequencing used immunoSEQ multiplex PCR; TCRdb keeps in-frame clones, though not all of them. Of more than 1 million clones listed, around 78% were seen once; the top ten hold about 0.52%. The specimen was memory CD4+ T cells from PBMCs. The sample's subset: CD45RA-negative fraction. The receptors were sampled from a man younger than 35 in good health. Some clones in this sample may be carry-over from other donors' samples.

On this clone itself: This CDR3 is also generated by other DNA sequences in the sample. In DNA form, the CDR3 reads TGTGCCAGCAGTGACCCCTTGGGCTTCACTGAAGCTTTCTTT. Translated: CASSDPLGFTEAFF. The J gene is TRBJ1-1, the V gene TRBV2; D gene unclear. The CDR3 totals 14 residues. The V gene's germline CDR1 is SNHLY and CDR2 FYNNEI. V lost 3 bases and J lost 4, with 12 bases in between.

As to this clone: One end of the junction does not line up with germline, which may come from a read error. The chain recombines TRBV4-1 with TRBJ1-3; TRBD1 might be the D (6 bases). CDR1 and CDR2 (germline): MGHRA, YSYEKL. CDR3 length: 16 amino acids. This chain's CDR3 is CASSQYTGGPGNTIYF. The CDR3 DNA reads TGCGCCAGCAGCCAATATACCGGGGGCCCTGGGAACACCATATATTTT.